This T cell receptor (beta chain) is from a study of shared clonotypes between healthy human individuals. As for the study in general: Used for every donor were three CD4 naive, three CD4 memory, two CD8 naive and one CD8 memory plate.

The CD4+ fraction was divided into a CD45RA+ naive subset and a CD45RA-negative memory subset. Measured with immunoSEQ multiplex PCR; TCRdb has only the in-frame clones, and not every one. The table has 550,000 to 850,000 clones, about two thirds seen once; the top ten hold under 2%. Trimming took off 4 bases at V and 1 base at J, with 7 bases between the two ends. Germline V gives CDR1 GTSNPN, CDR2 SVGIG (reference sequence). CDR3 length: 12 amino acids. The rearrangement joins TRBV30 to TRBJ1-2; no firm D call. This receptor was taken from a woman aged 25 to 39 in good health. The sequenced material came from memory CD4+ T cells sorted from blood. The subset: CD45RA-negative fraction. CDR3 DNA: TGTGCCTGGAATGGGTTTAACTATGGCTACACCTTC. Its translation: CAWNGFNYGYTF. The whole variable domain, filled in from reference TRBV30 and TRBJ1-2, reads SQTIHQWPATLVQPVGSPLSLECTVEGTSNPNLYWYRQAAGRGLQLLFYSVGIGQISSEVPQNLSASRPQDRQFILSSKKLLLSDSGFYLCAWNGFNYGYTFGSGTRLTVV.